The 21 T cell receptor beta chains below come from one sample, sequenced in a study of blood T cell repertoires in COVID-19. Sequencing was performed with immunoSEQ multiplex PCR; in TCRdb, only in-frame clones are kept and a portion is missing. The sample lists around 37,000 clones, 70% to 90% seen once, with approximately 2% in the top ten. The sample was peripheral blood. The receptors stem from a human donor in a cohort sampled during active COVID-19.

This clone turned up a few times. V and J are TRBV6-5 and TRBJ2-1; TRBD1 agrees at 7 bases. This CDR3 spans 14 amino acids. The ends lost 2 bases at V and 7 bases at J; junction bases unmatched: 5. CDR1 is MNHEY, CDR2 SVGAGI, per germline. CDR3 protein: CASSYTQGDNEQFF. The CDR3 DNA follows: TGTGCCAGCAGTTACACCCAGGGGGATAATGAGCAGTTCTTC.

This chain connects TRBV4-1 to TRBJ2-3; 8 bases align to TRBD2. The trim removed 4 bases at V and 6 bases at J, leaving 15 bases unmatched. Germline lookup yields CDR1 MGHRA and CDR2 YSYEKL. The length of the CDR3 is 17 residues. CDR3 residues: CASSRKNLAGLWDTQYF. CDR3 nucleotides: TGCGCCAGCAGCCGCAAGAACTTAGCGGGGTTATGGGATACGCAGTATTTT.

This clone has more than one count but fewer than ten. The V gene is TRBV19, the J gene TRBJ2-7; 7 positions agree with TRBD1. This CDR3 is built from 13 residues. Unmatched junction bases numbered 8, after V lost 3 bases and J lost 9 bases. Germline CDR1 reads LNHDA; CDR2 reads SQIVND (reference sequence). For the CDR3, the DNA is TGTGCCAGTAGTATGCGACAGGGATATAGGCAGTACTTC. This codes for CASSMRQGYRQYF.

The CDR3 nucleotides are TGTGCCAGCAGTGCAGGGGGCCCTTGGGATGAGCAGTTCTTC. It specifies CASSAGGPWDEQFF. V usage is TRBV27 and J usage is TRBJ2-1; 8 bases match TRBD1. V dropped 5 bases and J dropped 8; count of bases not matched to a gene: 8. Germline V gives CDR1 MNHEY, CDR2 SMNVEV (reference sequence). CDR3 length: 14 amino acids.

The chain uses TRBV12-5 and TRBJ2-7, with a weak D call TRBD1 (6 bases). The germline V gene encodes CDR1 LGHNT and CDR2 FRNRAP. Trimming pared 1 base from V and 6 bases from J, leaving 7 bases between. This CDR3 is built from 12 residues. CDR3 loop: CASGLDRVEQYF. For the CDR3, the DNA is TGTGCTAGTGGTTTGGACAGGGTCGAGCAGTACTTC.

V usage is TRBV9 and J usage is TRBJ1-1, with 8 bases aligning to TRBD1. The CDR3 is made up of 16 amino acids. J gave up 4 bases and V 4 bases, and 12 bases lay outside the gene matches. Germline CDR1 is SGDLS and CDR2 is YYNGEE. The CDR3 reads CASSLRASTGVTEAFF. CDR3 coding DNA: TGTGCCAGCAGCCTCAGAGCCTCGACAGGGGTCACTGAAGCTTTCTTT.

This chain links TRBV7-3 with TRBJ2-5, with D perhaps matching TRBD1 (6 bases). Germline V gene data show CDR1 as SGHTA and CDR2 as FQGTGA. The V and J ends lost 5 bases and 7 bases respectively, with 14 bases between them. The CDR3 runs 13 residues. The CDR3 DNA reads as TGTGCCAGCAGCCAAGACAGGACTGGGACCCAGTACTTC. It yields the protein CASSQDRTGTQYF.

The chain couples TRBV9 to TRBJ2-5; 9 nucleotides align to TRBD2. After removal of 0 bases from V and 4 bases from J, the junction contained 10 bases not matched to a gene. Germline V CDR1 and CDR2: SGDLS, YYNGEE. The CDR3 contains 17 residues. CDR3 nucleotides: TGTGCCAGCAGCGTAGGGCGGGGGGGCCCGTTCATAGAGACCCAGTACTTC. Protein: CASSVGRGGPFIETQYF.

This chain joins TRBV6-5 and TRBJ2-7, with TRBD2 matching 8 bases. The ends lost 6 bases at V and 1 base at J; junction bases unmatched: 5. The CDR3 has 14 residues. Germline CDR1 reads MNHEY; CDR2 reads SVGAGI. CDR3 protein: CASSLAGNSYEQYF. The CDR3 bases are TGTGCCAGCAGCTTAGCGGGGAATTCCTACGAGCAGTACTTC.

The chain joins TRBV19 to TRBJ2-7, with 9 bases aligning to TRBD1. The CDR3 covers 16 residues. The V segment lost 4 bases and the J segment 4 bases; nucleotides outside the gene matches: 11. CDR1 is LNHDA, CDR2 SQIVND, per germline (reference sequence). The CDR3 sequence is CASSTGTGSFQYEQYF. The CDR3 DNA reads as TGTGCCAGTAGTACGGGGACAGGGTCCTTTCAGTACGAGCAGTACTTC.

V gene TRBV7-9 combines with J gene TRBJ2-3; TRBD1 might be the D (7 bases). The CDR3 consists of 14 residues. In germline, CDR1 is SEHNR, CDR2 FQNEAQ (reference sequence). V dropped 4 bases and J dropped 14 bases, with 22 bases sitting between them. This CDR3 is CASSSSIQGTLAYF. For the CDR3, the DNA is TGTGCCAGCAGCTCCTCAATACAGGGGACTTTAGCGTATTTT.

This sequence joins TRBV27 and TRBJ1-1; 8 bases align to TRBD1. The V gene end was trimmed by 6 bases and the J gene end by 10 bases; junction bases not matched to a gene: 19. The CDR3 is made up of 16 amino acids. Germline CDR1 reads MNHEY; CDR2 reads SMNVEV (reference sequence). CDR3 amino acids: CASRALFRTGMKGAFF. The CDR3, as DNA: TGTGCCAGCAGAGCGTTATTCCGGACAGGGATGAAAGGAGCTTTCTTT.

The chain joins TRBV6-4 to TRBJ2-1; a possible D gene is TRBD2 (5 bases). The CDR3 totals 14 residues. The V end was cut by 4 bases, the J end by 7 bases, with 14 bases between. From germline, CDR1 is MRHNA and CDR2 SNTAGT. The CDR3 reads CASSALGSRNEQFF. The CDR3 DNA reads as TGTGCCAGCAGTGCACTAGGGTCGAGGAATGAGCAGTTCTTC.

The chain couples TRBV29-1 to TRBJ1-2; 10 nucleotides match TRBD1. Trimming took 3 bases from V and 4 from J; bases not matched to a gene: 8. Germline V gene data show CDR1 as SQVTM and CDR2 as ANQGSEA. This CDR3 comprises 15 residues. The CDR3 loop reads CSVEGTGEAPYGYTF. The CDR3 region has the DNA TGCAGCGTTGAGGGGACAGGGGAGGCCCCCTATGGCTACACCTTC.

V is TRBV6-4 and J is TRBJ2-4; TRBD1 aligns across 8 bases. There are 18 residues in the CDR3. CDR1 is MRHNA and CDR2 is SNTAGT in the germline V gene. The V segment lost 6 bases and the J segment 0 bases; nucleotides outside the gene matches: 13. CDR3 sequence reads: CASRTGQVRSLAKNIQYF. The CDR3 nucleotides read TGTGCCAGCAGGACGGGACAGGTCCGTTCCTTAGCCAAAAACATTCAGTACTTC.

V is TRBV18 and J is TRBJ2-1; TRBD1 is a possible D gene (6 bases). This CDR3 is 17 amino acids long. Trimming stripped 1 base from V and 3 bases from J, with 16 bases between. CDR1 is KGHSH, CDR2 LQKENI, per germline. CDR3 coding DNA: TGTGCCAGCTCACCACAGGCTCAGGGGTTCCTCTACAATGAGCAGTTCTTC. The encoded protein is CASSPQAQGFLYNEQFF.

The chain couples TRBV11-2 to TRBJ2-5; possible D gene TRBD1, 5 bases. Germline CDR1 reads SGHAT; CDR2 reads FQNNGV. The length of the CDR3 is 15 residues. Trimming took off 0 bases at V and 5 bases at J, with 13 bases between the two ends. CDR3 nucleotide sequence: TGTGCCAGCAGCTTAGATCTTGCAGGGAAGGAGACCCAGTACTTC. This translates into CASSLDLAGKETQYF.

J is TRBJ1-2 and V is TRBV30; no clear D. V lost 5 bases to trimming and J lost 4 bases, with 14 bases between them. Germline V gene data show CDR1 as GTSNPN and CDR2 as SVGIG (reference sequence). The CDR3 is 13 amino acids. CDR3 residues: CAWHLNSFYGYTF. CDR3 coding DNA: TGTGCCTGGCATTTAAACAGCTTCTATGGCTACACCTTC.

The rearrangement links TRBV11-2 to TRBJ1-1; TRBD1 aligns across 12 bases. Per germline, CDR1 SGHAT and CDR2 FQNNGV. V gave up 6 bases and J gave up 0 bases; unmatched junction bases: 11. The CDR3 length is 18 residues. The CDR3 reads CASRPVGTGGPMNTEAFF. The CDR3 coding sequence is TGTGCCAGCAGACCAGTCGGGACAGGGGGCCCCATGAACACTGAAGCTTTCTTT. The full variable domain, rest sourced from reference TRBV11-2 and TRBJ1-1, is EAGVAQSPRYKIIEKRQSVAFWCNPISGHATLYWYQQILGQGPKLLIQFQNNGVVDDSQLPKDRFSAERLKGVDSTLKIQPAKLEDSAVYLCASRPVGTGGPMNTEAFFGQGTRLTVV.

V and J are TRBV5-4 and TRBJ1-5; 7 bases are a match to TRBD1. V trimming: 5 bases; J trimming: 2 bases; junction bases outside the gene matches: 10. There are 16 residues in the CDR3. CDR1 and CDR2 from the germline V gene are SGHNT and YYREEE (reference sequence). This CDR3 is CASSIAAGTGNQPQHF. The CDR3, as DNA: TGTGCCAGCAGTATCGCGGCTGGGACAGGCAATCAGCCCCAGCATTTT.

V is TRBV27 and J is TRBJ2-3, with D perhaps matching TRBD1 (6 bases). The CDR3 consists of 14 residues. V was pared by 6 bases and J by 1 base, with 11 bases between. Germline CDR1 reads MNHEY; CDR2 reads SMNVEV (reference sequence). The CDR3 coding sequence is TGTGCCAGCAGCCAACAGGGAGGCACAGATACGCAGTATTTT. Residues: CASSQQGGTDTQYF.